This T cell receptor beta chain was recorded in a study of cytomegalovirus exposure and HLA in healthy donors. Broader study findings: The authors listed 180 or so TCR beta chains as cytomegalovirus-associated.

On this clone itself: Its cognate antigen is unknown.

60 Vbeta and 13 Jbeta primers were used in PCR. Sequenced by immunoSEQ multiplex PCR; TCRdb stores in-frame clones only, minus some. Here the sample spans hundreds of thousands of clones, 82% being singletons. Trimming pared 7 bases from V and 7 bases from J, leaving 13 bases between. This CDR3 spans 12 amino acids. Germline V gives CDR1 MNHNS, CDR2 SASEGT. The sequence was obtained from a man aged 35 to 55 in good health and CMV-seropositive. The chain uses TRBV6-1 and TRBJ1-2; weak D call: TRBD1 (5 bases). Sample: PBMCs. The CDR3 DNA sequence: TGTGCCAGCAAGGCAGGGTTGGTTGGCTACACCTTC. This gives the protein CASKAGLVGYTF.